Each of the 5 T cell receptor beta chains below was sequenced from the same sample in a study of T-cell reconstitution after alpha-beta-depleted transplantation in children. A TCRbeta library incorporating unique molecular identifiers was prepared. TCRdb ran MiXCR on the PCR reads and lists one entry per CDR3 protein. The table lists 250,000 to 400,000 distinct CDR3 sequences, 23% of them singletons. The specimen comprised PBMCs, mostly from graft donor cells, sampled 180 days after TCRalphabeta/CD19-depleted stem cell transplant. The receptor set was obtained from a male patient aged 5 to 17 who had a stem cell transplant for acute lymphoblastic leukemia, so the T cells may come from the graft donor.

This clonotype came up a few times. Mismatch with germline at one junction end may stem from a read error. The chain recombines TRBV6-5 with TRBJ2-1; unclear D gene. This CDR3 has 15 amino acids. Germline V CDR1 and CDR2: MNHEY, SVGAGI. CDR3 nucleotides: TGTGCCAGCAGCTACTCTATGAGCTCCTACAATGAGCAGTTCTTC. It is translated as CASSYSMSSYNEQFF.

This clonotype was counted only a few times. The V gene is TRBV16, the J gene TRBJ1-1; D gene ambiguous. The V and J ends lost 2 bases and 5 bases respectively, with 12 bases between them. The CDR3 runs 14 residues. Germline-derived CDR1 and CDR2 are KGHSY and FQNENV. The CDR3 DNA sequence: TGTGCCAGCAGCCAAATGTCGCCGGGAACTGAAGCTTTCTTT. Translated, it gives CASSQMSPGTEAFF.

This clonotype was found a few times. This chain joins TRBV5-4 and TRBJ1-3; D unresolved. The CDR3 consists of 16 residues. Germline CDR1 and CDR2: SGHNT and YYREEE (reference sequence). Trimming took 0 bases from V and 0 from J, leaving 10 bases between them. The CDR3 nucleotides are TGTGCCAGCAGCTTGGCCGGCTTAAGCTCTGGAAACACCATATATTTT. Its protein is CASSLAGLSSGNTIYF.

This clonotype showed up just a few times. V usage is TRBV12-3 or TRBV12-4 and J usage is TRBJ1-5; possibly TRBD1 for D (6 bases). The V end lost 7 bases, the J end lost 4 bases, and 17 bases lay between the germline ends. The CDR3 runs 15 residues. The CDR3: CASTPTGWLNQPQHF. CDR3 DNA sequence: TGTGCCAGCACTCCGACAGGATGGCTAAATCAGCCCCAGCATTTT.

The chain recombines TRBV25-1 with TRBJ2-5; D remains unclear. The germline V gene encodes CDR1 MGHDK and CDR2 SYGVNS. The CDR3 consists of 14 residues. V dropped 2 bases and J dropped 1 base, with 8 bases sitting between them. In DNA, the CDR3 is TGTGCCAGCAGTGAACAACAGAGCCAAGAGACCCAGTACTTC. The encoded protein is CASSEQQSQETQYF.